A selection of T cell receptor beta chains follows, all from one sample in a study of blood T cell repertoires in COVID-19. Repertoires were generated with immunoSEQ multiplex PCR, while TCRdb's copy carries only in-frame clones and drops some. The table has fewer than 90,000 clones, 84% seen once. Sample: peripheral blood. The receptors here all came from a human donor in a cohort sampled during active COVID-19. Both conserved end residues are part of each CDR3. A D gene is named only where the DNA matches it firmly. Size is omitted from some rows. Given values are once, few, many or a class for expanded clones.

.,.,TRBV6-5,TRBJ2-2,CASTSTPTGELFF,TGTGCCAGCACCTCGACTCCCACCGGGGAGCTGTTTTTT
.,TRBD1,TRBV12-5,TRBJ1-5,CASGLSTGYQPQHF,TGTGCTAGTGGTTTGTCGACAGGGTATCAGCCCCAGCATTTT
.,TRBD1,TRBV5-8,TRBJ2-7,CASSFQTKGAEEQYF,TGTGCCAGCAGCTTTCAAACCAAGGGGGCTGAAGAGCAGTACTTC
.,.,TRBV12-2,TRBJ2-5,CASRPRGRLVAGGPGETQYF,TGTGCAAGTCGCCCCCGGGGTCGTTTGGTAGCGGGGGGGCCGGGAGAGACCCAGTACTTC
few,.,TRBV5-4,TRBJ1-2,CASTVNRNYGYTF,TGTGCCAGCACCGTTAACAGAAACTATGGCTACACCTTC
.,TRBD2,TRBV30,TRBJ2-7,CAWSSSGVYEQYF,TGTGCCTGGAGTTCAAGCGGGGTCTACGAGCAGTACTTC
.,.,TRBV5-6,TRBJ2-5,CASSLVYRGEETQYF,TGTGCCAGCAGCTTGGTGTATCGCGGCGAAGAGACCCAGTACTTC
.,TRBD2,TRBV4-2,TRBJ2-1,CASSQDRVGGRHEQFF,TGTGCCAGCAGCCAAGATCGGGTGGGAGGGCGCCATGAGCAGTTCTTC
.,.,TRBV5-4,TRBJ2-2,CASSLGGTDTGELFF,TGTGCCAGCAGCTTGGGGGGGACTGACACCGGGGAGCTGTTTTTT
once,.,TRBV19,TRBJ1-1,CASSSGSSEAFF,TGTGCCAGTAGCTCAGGGTCCTCTGAAGCTTTCTTT
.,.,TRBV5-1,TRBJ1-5,CASSLGAPNQPQHF,TGCGCCAGCAGCTTGGGGGCCCCAAATCAGCCCCAGCATTTT
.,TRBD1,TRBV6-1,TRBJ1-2,CASSEGTGVGYTF,TGTGCCAGCAGTGAAGGGACAGGGGTAGGCTACACCTTC
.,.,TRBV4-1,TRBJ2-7,CASSQDRSTYEQYF,TGCGCCAGCAGCCAGGACAGATCGACCTACGAGCAGTACTTC
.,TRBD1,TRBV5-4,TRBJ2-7,CASSIDRVGFYEQYF,TGTGCCAGCAGCATAGACAGGGTTGGATTCTACGAGCAGTACTTC
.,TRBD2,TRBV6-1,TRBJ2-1,CASSEALRRGEFISYNEQFF,TGTGCCAGCAGTGAAGCGCTTCGGCGGGGGGAATTCATCTCCTACAATGAGCAGTTCTTC
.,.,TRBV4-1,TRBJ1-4,CASSQGVYRETNEKLFF,TGCGCCAGCAGCCAAGGGGTTTACAGGGAGACTAATGAAAAACTGTTTTTT
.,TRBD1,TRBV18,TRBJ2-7,CASSPMTTGGYAKQYF,TGTGCCAGCTCACCTATGACGACAGGGGGTTACGCGAAGCAGTACTTC
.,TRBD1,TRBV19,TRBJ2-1,CASRTGGYNEQFF,TGTGCCAGTAGGACAGGGGGCTACAATGAGCAGTTCTTC
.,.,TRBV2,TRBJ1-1,CASRVRDTNTEAFF,TGTGCCAGCAGGGTCCGGGATACGAACACTGAAGCTTTCTTT
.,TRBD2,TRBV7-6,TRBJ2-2,CASSPRSSGELAGELFF,TGTGCCAGCAGCCCTCGGTCTAGCGGGGAACTTGCCGGGGAGCTGTTTTTT
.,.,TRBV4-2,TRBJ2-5,CASSRTSGLPGEETQYF,TGTGCCAGCAGCCGGACTTCTGGACTACCCGGGGAGGAGACCCAGTACTTC
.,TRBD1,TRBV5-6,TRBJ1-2,CASSELGQGPYGYTF,TGTGCCAGCAGCGAATTAGGACAGGGTCCCTATGGCTACACCTTC
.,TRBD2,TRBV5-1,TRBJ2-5,CASSPELAGGPVTQYF,TGCGCCAGCAGCCCGGAACTAGCGGGAGGGCCGGTGACCCAGTACTTC
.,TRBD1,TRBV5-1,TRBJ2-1,CASEQGALSSYNEQFF,TGCGCCAGCGAACAGGGGGCTTTAAGCTCCTACAATGAGCAGTTCTTC
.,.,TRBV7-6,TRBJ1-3,CASSQNPGPRSGNTIYF,TGTGCCAGCAGCCAAAACCCGGGTCCGAGGTCTGGAAACACCATATATTTT
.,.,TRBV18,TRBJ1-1,CASSPSGSMNTEAFF,TGTGCCAGCTCACCATCCGGGAGCATGAACACTGAAGCTTTCTTT
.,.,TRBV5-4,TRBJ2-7,CASSPDYLSYEQYF,TGTGCCAGCAGCCCGGACTATCTCAGCTACGAGCAGTACTTC
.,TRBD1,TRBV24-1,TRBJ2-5,CATSEHTRQGFWETQYF,TGTGCCACCAGTGAACACACACGACAGGGATTTTGGGAGACCCAGTACTTC
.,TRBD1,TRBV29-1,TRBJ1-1,CSVRQGGVNTEAFF,TGCAGCGTTAGACAGGGGGGAGTGAACACTGAAGCTTTCTTT
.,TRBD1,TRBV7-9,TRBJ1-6,CASSLGTGGRYNSPLHF,TGTGCCAGCAGCTTAGGGACAGGGGGCAGGTATAATTCACCCCTCCACTTT
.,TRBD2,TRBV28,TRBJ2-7,CASSLGLAEQYF,TGTGCCAGCAGCCTGGGACTAGCAGAGCAGTACTTC
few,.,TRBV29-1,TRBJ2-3,CSVVQGPSTDTQYF,TGCAGCGTTGTGCAGGGTCCTAGCACAGATACGCAGTATTTT